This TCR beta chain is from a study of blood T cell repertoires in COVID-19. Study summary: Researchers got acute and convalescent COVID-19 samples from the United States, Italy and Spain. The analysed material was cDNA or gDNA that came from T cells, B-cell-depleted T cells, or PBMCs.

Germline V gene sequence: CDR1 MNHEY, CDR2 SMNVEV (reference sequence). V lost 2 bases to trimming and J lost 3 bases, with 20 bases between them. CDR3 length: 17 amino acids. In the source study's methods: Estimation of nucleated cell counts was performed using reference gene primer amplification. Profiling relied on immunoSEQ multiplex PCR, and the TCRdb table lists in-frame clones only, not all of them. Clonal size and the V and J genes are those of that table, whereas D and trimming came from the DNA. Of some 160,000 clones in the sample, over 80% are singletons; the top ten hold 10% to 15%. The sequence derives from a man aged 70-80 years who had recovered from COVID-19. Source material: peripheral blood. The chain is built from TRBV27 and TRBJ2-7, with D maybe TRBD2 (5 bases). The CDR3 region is CASSLRSGKLGNYEQYF. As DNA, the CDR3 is TGTGCCAGCAGTTTAAGGTCCGGGAAGTTGGGAAACTACGAGCAGTACTTC.